The clone carrying this T cell receptor beta chain was seen many times. What it recognizes is unknown. The data originate from a study of human T cells and chemical hapten exposure. Study-level information: Sensitization employed 2% DPC on roughly 2 cm by roughly 2 cm of upper inner arm skin. Per-sample TCR yield variability stemmed mainly from small pooled library volume differences.

Time point described: patch test 2, 6 weeks after DPC sensitization. Treatment defined: therapeutic diphenylcyclopropenone sensitization with weekly scalp DPC. This CDR3 is built from 17 residues. The germline V gene encodes CDR1 SGHRS and CDR2 YFSETQ. V lost 3 bases and J 4 bases, leaving 22 bases between the germline ends. Study results and caveats: DPC sensitization did not alter TCRs above 1 in 1000 frequency.

Separate cDNA molecules received unique molecular identifiers, which the library attached to them. TCRdb re-called the RACE reads through MiXCR, storing one row per CDR3 protein. The sample contains some 71,000 distinct CDR3 sequences, around a tenth of which appear only once. The clonotype comes from a woman aged 45-60 years with alopecia areata. Some clones in this sample may be carry-over from other donors' samples. This sample comprised whole blood, obtained in connection with sensitization to the hapten diphenylcyclopropenone (DPC). The chain links TRBV5-1 to TRBJ1-2; no clear D. This chain's CDR3 is CASSSGSTEAVVYGYTF. As DNA, the CDR3 is TGCGCCAGCAGCTCGGGTTCAACAGAGGCCGTGGTCTATGGCTACACCTTC.